The clone carrying this TCR beta chain was counted at least ten times. These data belong to a study of blood T cell repertoires in COVID-19. In the study overall: The origin of the acute and convalescent COVID-19 samples was the United States, Italy and Spain. Sources were T cells, B-cell-depleted T cells, or PBMCs; the material itself was cDNA or gDNA.

Trimming took off 8 bases at V and 8 bases at J, with 21 bases between the two ends. Per the germline V gene, CDR1 is MNHNY and CDR2 is SVGAGI (reference sequence). The CDR3 totals 14 residues. In the original analysis: Amplification with reference gene primers provided the estimates of nucleated cell counts. The repertoire was sequenced with immunoSEQ multiplex PCR; TCRdb's copy has only in-frame clones and lacks some. D and trimming were read from the DNA, whereas the V and J calls and clone size are those reported in that table. The sample consists of 150,000 to 180,000 clones, about three quarters of them appearing once.

The chain is built from TRBV6-6 and TRBJ1-1; D unclear. The sample was peripheral blood. This TCR came from a man aged 80 or over with acute or convalescent COVID-19. The CDR3 reads CASRVAALSIEAFF. CDR3 sequence (DNA): TGTGCCAGCCGTGTCGCCGCCCTATCTATCGAAGCTTTCTTT.